Each of the 13 T cell receptor beta chains below was sequenced from the same sample in a study of T cell responses to AZD1222 COVID-19 vaccine. Using immunoSEQ multiplex PCR, the repertoire was profiled, and TCRdb retains in-frame clones only, with some absent. The profile shows approximately 130,000 clones, over 75% of them singletons. Source: peripheral blood, taken 28 days after the second AZD1222 dose. The receptors come from an adult who received the AZD1222 COVID-19 vaccine.

This clone was counted between two and nine times. The J gene is TRBJ2-7, the V gene TRBV6-5; 15 positions agree with TRBD2. After removal of 2 bases from V and 5 bases from J, the junction contained 1 base not matched to a gene. CDR3 size: 15 residues. Germline CDR1 is MNHEY and CDR2 is SVGAGI. CDR3 sequence: CASSYGLAGGDEQYF. The CDR3 DNA sequence: TGTGCCAGCAGTTACGGACTAGCGGGGGGGGACGAGCAGTACTTC.

This chain links TRBV19 with TRBJ1-4; D not resolved. V lost 9 bases and J lost 0, with 11 bases in between. Germline-derived CDR1 and CDR2 are LNHDA and SQIVND (reference sequence). The CDR3 contains 14 residues. CDR3 nucleotides: TGTGCCAGCCATCAGCAAGCAACTAATGAAAAACTGTTTTTT. It is translated as CASHQQATNEKLFF.

The CDR3 nucleotides are TGTGCCATCAGTGAGTCGGAGACTGAAGCTTTCTTT. As protein: CAISESETEAFF. The V and J genes are TRBV10-3 and TRBJ1-1; D gene ambiguous. The CDR3 spans 12 residues. Germline assignment: CDR1 ENHRY and CDR2 SYGVKD. Deletions cut 0 bases from V and 5 bases from J, with 4 bases between.

This rearrangement joins TRBV5-1 to TRBJ1-2, with D maybe TRBD1 (5 bases). The CDR3 is 14 amino acids. From germline, CDR1 is SGHRS and CDR2 YFSETQ. V was pared by 7 bases and J by 0 bases, with 13 bases between. The CDR3 DNA is TGCGCCAGCGGGGCAGGCGACACTAACTATGGCTACACCTTC. Residues: CASGAGDTNYGYTF.

The chain has TRBV5-1 and TRBJ1-2; 8 bases match TRBD1. The junction had 15 bases not matched to a gene; V was cut back by 4 bases and J by 7 bases. The CDR3 totals 16 residues. CDR1 and CDR2 (germline): SGHRS, YFSETQ. In DNA, the CDR3 is TGCGCCAGCAGCCCAGCCCCGGGGCAGGGGGCTGGTGGCTACACCTTC. Encoded protein: CASSPAPGQGAGGYTF.

The rearrangement links TRBV11-2 to TRBJ2-5, with 7 bases fitting TRBD2. Looked up from germline, CDR1 is SGHAT and CDR2 is FQNNGV. J was trimmed by 5 bases and V by 1 base; bases with no gene match: 7. The CDR3 contains 15 residues. CDR3 sequence: CASSLGSGGVETQYF. The DNA of the CDR3 is TGTGCCAGCAGCTTAGGTTCGGGGGGAGTGGAGACCCAGTACTTC.

V gene TRBV7-9 combines with J gene TRBJ2-5; TRBD2 matches 8 bases. This CDR3 region has 15 residues. V lost 8 bases, J lost 1 base, and 9 bases stayed unmatched. Germline CDR1 and CDR2: SEHNR and FQNEAQ (reference sequence). For the CDR3, the DNA is TGTGCCAGCGGAGGAACCGGGACTAGCCAAGAGACCCAGTACTTC. Its translation is CASGGTGTSQETQYF.

This chain links TRBV6-4 with TRBJ1-5; D is uncertain. The V gene lost 3 bases and the J gene lost 0 bases, with 9 bases spanning the gap. This CDR3 region has 15 residues. Per the germline V gene, CDR1 is MRHNA and CDR2 is SNTAGT. As DNA, the CDR3 is TGTGCCAGCAGTGAAGAGGCTTATAGCAATCAGCCCCAGCATTTT. It translates to CASSEEAYSNQPQHF.

The chain is built from TRBV6-5 and TRBJ2-1; TRBD2 matches at 11 bases. The germline gives CDR1 MNHEY, CDR2 SVGAGI. The CDR3 totals 14 residues. J lost 4 bases, V lost 8 bases, and 4 bases had no gene match. In nucleotides, the CDR3 is TGTGCCAGCCTTACTAGCGGGGGATACAATGAGCAGTTCTTC. It yields the protein CASLTSGGYNEQFF.

The chain employs TRBV6-5 and TRBJ2-1, with 10 bases that match TRBD2. Germline V gives CDR1 MNHEY, CDR2 SVGAGI. The length of the CDR3 is 15 residues. Trimming took 0 bases from V and 7 from J; bases not matched to a gene: 3. The CDR3 reads CASSYSGAGGNEQFF. CDR3 coding DNA: TGTGCCAGCAGTTACTCGGGAGCGGGGGGGAATGAGCAGTTCTTC.

V gene TRBV28 combines with J gene TRBJ2-7; D not certain. The V end was cut by 4 bases, the J end by 3 bases, with 4 bases between. CDR1 and CDR2 (germline): MDHEN, SYDVKM. The CDR3 runs to 11 residues. The chain's CDR3 is CASSSIYEQYF. In DNA form, the CDR3 reads TGTGCCAGCAGTTCAATCTACGAGCAGTACTTC.

The chain joins TRBV6-5 to TRBJ2-3; D gene ambiguous. V lost 4 bases to trimming and J lost 4 bases, with 6 bases between them. The CDR3 contains 12 residues. Germline V gene sequence: CDR1 MNHEY, CDR2 SVGAGI. As DNA, the CDR3 is TGTGCCAGCAGTTCCCCGGCAGATACGCAGTATTTT. Translated, it gives CASSSPADTQYF.

This clone was detected only once. The chain employs TRBV4-1 and TRBJ1-3; D remains ambiguous. Germline CDR1 and CDR2: MGHRA and YSYEKL. The germline V and J ends were trimmed by 4 bases and 3 bases, with 16 bases remaining between them. This CDR3 spans 16 amino acids. CDR3 residues: CASSRDYGLGGNTIYF. CDR3 coding DNA: TGCGCCAGCAGCCGCGATTATGGTCTGGGTGGAAACACCATATATTTT.